Below are 11 T cell receptor beta chains sequenced from a single sample in a study of Graves' ophthalmopathy and Graves' hyperthyroidism. Amplified material comprised TCR beta CDR3 regions derived from RNA transcripts. The authors performed first-round RT-PCR with HTBI primers and then a second-round multiplex PCR. TCRdb re-derived calls from the multiplex PCR reads in MiXCR, one entry per CDR3 protein. The table lists some 25,000 distinct CDR3 sequences, roughly 50% of them singletons. The sequenced sample was peripheral blood. The source is an adult woman with stable Graves' hyperthyroidism.

By proportion, this clonotype is medium-sized. This chain links TRBV29-1 with TRBJ1-3, with D unclear. The germline CDR1 and CDR2 sequences are SQVTM and ANQGSEA. CDR3 size: 13 residues. V lost 7 bases, J lost 2 bases, and 12 bases lay in between. CDR3 amino acids: CSASMRAGNTIYF. DNA of the CDR3: TGCAGCGCGAGTATGAGGGCTGGAAACACCATATATTTT.

Comments on this clonotype: This likely comes from a read error, as the CDR3 has no conserved phenylalanine or tryptophan at its end. The DNA is omitted, as the CDR3 cannot be located on it reliably, and the CDR3 follows TCRdb's listing. V usage is TRBV5-6 and J usage is TRBJ2-6; the D call of TRBD1 is as the table states it, not checked on the DNA. Germline values: CDR1 SGHDT, CDR2 YYEEEE. Counting both end residues, the CDR3 totals 10 amino acids. CDR3 in amino acids: CASSSGQGVT.

This clonotype showed up many times. The V call is TRBV6-4, the J call TRBJ1-2, with 7 nucleotides matching TRBD1. The germline CDR1 and CDR2 sequences are MRHNA and SNTAGT. There are 15 residues in the CDR3. The trim removed 4 bases at V and 4 bases at J, leaving 9 bases unmatched. CDR3 sequence (DNA): TGTGCCAGCAGTGCTCGTCGCAGGGGGAGCTATGGCTACACCTTC. Translating it yields CASSARRRGSYGYTF.

This clonotype has a count of ten or more. The V and J genes are TRBV11-2 and TRBJ2-1, with TRBD2 matching 8 bases. The V gene's germline CDR1 is SGHAT and CDR2 FQNNGV. Losses at the gene ends were 4 bases for V and 8 bases for J; bases not matched to a gene: 7. The CDR3 sequence is 14 residues long. Written as DNA, the CDR3 is TGTGCCAGCAGCTCCTGGACTAGCCAGGATGAGCAGTTCTTC. It is translated as CASSSWTSQDEQFF.

V and J are TRBV7-9 and TRBJ1-6, with unresolved D. The CDR3 is 12 residues long. Germline-derived CDR1 and CDR2 are SEHNR and FQNEAQ (reference sequence). V lost 4 bases and J 2 bases, leaving 0 bases between the germline ends. This CDR3 reads CASSSYNSPLHF. The CDR3 coding sequence is TGTGCCAGCAGCTCCTATAATTCACCCCTCCACTTT. The full variable domain, rest sourced from reference TRBV7-9 and TRBJ1-6, is DTGVSQNPRHKITKRGQNVTFRCDPISEHNRLYWYRQTLGQGPEFLTYFQNEAQLEKSRLLSDRFSAERPKGSFSTLEIQRTEQGDSAMYLCASSSYNSPLHFGNGTRLTVT.

The genes are TRBV20-1 and TRBJ2-3; 10 bases map to TRBD2. Germline V gene sequence: CDR1 DFQATT, CDR2 SNEGSKA (reference sequence). The CDR3 is 14 amino acids. Trimming at V came to 6 bases and at J to 4 bases, leaving 7 bases not matched to a gene. CDR3 amino acids: CSALLAGVADTQYF. The CDR3 region has the DNA TGCAGTGCCCTTCTAGCGGGAGTGGCAGATACGCAGTATTTT.

The sample holds many counts of this clonotype. The CDR3 is CASSSAPGQSKPGANVLTF. As DNA, the CDR3 is TGTGCCAGCAGTTCAGCTCCGGGACAGTCGAAGCCCGGGGCCAACGTCCTGACTTTC. J is TRBJ2-6 and V is TRBV27, with TRBD1 identical over 7 bases. V shed 4 bases and J 4 bases; nucleotides not matched to a gene: 16. Germline CDR1 is MNHEY and CDR2 is SMNVEV (reference sequence). This CDR3 spans 19 amino acids. Based on the CDR3 plus reference TRBV27 and TRBJ2-6, the full variable domain is EAQVTQNPRYLITVTGKKLTVTCSQNMNHEYMSWYRQDPGLGLRQIYYSMNVEVTDKGDVPEGYKVSRKEKRNFPLILESPSPNQTSLYFCASSSAPGQSKPGANVLTFGAGSRLTVL.

At least ten counts were recorded for this clonotype. The rearrangement joins TRBV5-1 to TRBJ2-1; D unclear. Trimming cost V 0 bases and J 9 bases, with 16 bases left between them. CDR1 is SGHRS, CDR2 YFSETQ, per germline. CDR3 length equals 15 residues. The CDR3 here is CASSLAPGPLTEQFF. CDR3 bases: TGCGCCAGCAGCTTGGCGCCCGGGCCCTTAACTGAGCAGTTCTTC.

There are many counts of this clonotype. J is TRBJ1-1 and V is TRBV27, with a weak D call TRBD1 (5 bases). The CDR3 is 15 residues long. In germline, CDR1 is MNHEY, CDR2 SMNVEV (reference sequence). Between the trimmed V and J ends, which lost 6 bases and 1 base, there was a span of 15 bases. The chain's CDR3 is CASSHPPRANTEAFF. CDR3 sequence (DNA): TGTGCCAGCAGCCACCCGCCCAGGGCGAACACTGAAGCTTTCTTT.

The rearrangement uses TRBV25-1 and TRBJ2-7; D remains unclear. The CDR3 spans 15 residues. Germline V lookup: CDR1 MGHDK, CDR2 SYGVNS. V lost 1 base, J lost 3 bases, and 13 bases lay in between. CDR3 amino acids: CASSESGFKGYEQYF. The CDR3 DNA sequence: TGTGCCAGCAGTGAATCAGGATTCAAGGGCTACGAGCAGTACTTC.

The CDR3 DNA is TGTGCCAGCAGTGAAGACGGCTACACCTTC. Its protein product is CASSEDGYTF. The rearrangement joins TRBV6-2 or TRBV6-3 to TRBJ1-2; D uncertain. Trimming pared 5 bases from V and 8 bases from J, leaving 6 bases between. CDR3 size: 10 residues. Germline CDR1 MNHEY, CDR2 SVGEGT.